Detailed here is one T cell receptor beta chain. Its antigen is unidentified. The V gene lost 3 bases and the J gene lost 1 base, with 8 bases spanning the gap. The CDR3 extends over 14 amino acids. Germline loops: CDR1 LNHDA, CDR2 SQIVND (reference sequence). The table came from immunoSEQ multiplex PCR; TCRdb's copy has only in-frame clones and leaves some out. The sample contains about 12,000 clones, roughly 74% of which appear only once. The sample belongs to a study of somatic mutations in cytotoxic T cells in rheumatoid arthritis. About the study: Selected T-cell populations stained with V beta antibodies were isolated by flow sorting to nearly 100% purity; these included V beta1+ cells subjected to TCRB sequencing. Study outcomes and limitations: For CD8+ T-cell clonality, rheumatoid arthritis patients and age-matched healthy controls did not differ significantly. An increase in CD8+ clonality with age was seen in rheumatoid arthritis patients but not in healthy controls.

Each population, CD4+ and CD8+ cells, was isolated by positive magnetic bead selection and checked for purity by flow cytometry. The clonotype originates from a woman aged 40 to 50 in good health. Sequencing used CD8+ T cells sorted from blood. The chain recombines TRBV19 with TRBJ2-3; D unclear. CDR3 DNA: TGTGCCAGTAGTATCGCGGCGGGCACAGATACGCAGTATTTT. It is translated as CASSIAAGTDTQYF.